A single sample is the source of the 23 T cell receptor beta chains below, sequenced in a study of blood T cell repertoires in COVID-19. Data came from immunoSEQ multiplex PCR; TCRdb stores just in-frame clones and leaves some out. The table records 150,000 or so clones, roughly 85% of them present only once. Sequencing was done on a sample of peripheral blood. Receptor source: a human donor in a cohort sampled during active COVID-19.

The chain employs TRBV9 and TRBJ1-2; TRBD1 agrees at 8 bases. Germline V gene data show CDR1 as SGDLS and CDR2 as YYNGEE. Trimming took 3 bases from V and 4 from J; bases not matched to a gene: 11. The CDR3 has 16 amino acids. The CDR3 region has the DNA TGTGCCAGCAGCGCGCCCTCAGGGGGCAAGGGCTATGGCTACACCTTC. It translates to CASSAPSGGKGYGYTF. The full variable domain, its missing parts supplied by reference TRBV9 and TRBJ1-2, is DSGVTQTPKHLITATGQRVTLRCSPRSGDLSVYWYQQSLDQGLQFLIQYYNGEERAKGNILERFSAQQFPDLHSELNLSSLELGDSALYFCASSAPSGGKGYGYTFGSGTRLTVV.

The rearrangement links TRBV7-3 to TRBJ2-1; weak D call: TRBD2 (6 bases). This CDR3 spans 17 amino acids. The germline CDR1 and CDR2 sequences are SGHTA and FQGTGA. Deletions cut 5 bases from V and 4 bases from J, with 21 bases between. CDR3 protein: CASSPTASSVHYNEQFF. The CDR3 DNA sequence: TGTGCCAGCAGCCCGACCGCCTCTAGCGTTCATTACAATGAGCAGTTCTTC. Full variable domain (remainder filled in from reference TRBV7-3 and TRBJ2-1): GAGVSQTPSNKVTEKGKYVELRCDPISGHTALYWYRQSLGQGPEFLIYFQGTGAADDSGLPNDRFFAVRPEGSVSTLKIQRTERGDSAVYLCASSPTASSVHYNEQFFGPGTRLTVL.

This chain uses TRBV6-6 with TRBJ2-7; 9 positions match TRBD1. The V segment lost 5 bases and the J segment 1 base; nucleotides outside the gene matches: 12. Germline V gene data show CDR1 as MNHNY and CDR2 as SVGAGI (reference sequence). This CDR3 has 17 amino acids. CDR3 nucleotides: TGTGCCAGCAGTCTTCATTTGACAGGGGGGTTTTCCTACGAGCAGTACTTC. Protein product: CASSLHLTGGFSYEQYF.

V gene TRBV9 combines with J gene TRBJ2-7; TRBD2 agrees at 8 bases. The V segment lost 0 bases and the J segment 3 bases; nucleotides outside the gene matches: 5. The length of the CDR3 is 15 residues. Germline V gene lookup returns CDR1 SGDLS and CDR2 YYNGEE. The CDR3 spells CASSVASGRIYEQYF. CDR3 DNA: TGTGCCAGCAGCGTAGCGAGCGGGAGAATCTACGAGCAGTACTTC.

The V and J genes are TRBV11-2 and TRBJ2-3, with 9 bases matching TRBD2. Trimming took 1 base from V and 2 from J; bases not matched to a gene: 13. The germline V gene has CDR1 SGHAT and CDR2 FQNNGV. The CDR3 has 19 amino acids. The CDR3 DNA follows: TGTGCCAGCAGCTTAGGTTTAGCGGGGGCCCGAAACCCCACAGATACGCAGTATTTT. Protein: CASSLGLAGARNPTDTQYF.

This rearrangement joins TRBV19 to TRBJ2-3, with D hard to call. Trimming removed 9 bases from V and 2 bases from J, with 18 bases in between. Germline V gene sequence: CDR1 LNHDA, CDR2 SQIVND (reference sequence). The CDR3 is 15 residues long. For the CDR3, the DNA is TGTGCCAGCTGCCCCCTTGCGAACTTCACAGATACGCAGTATTTT. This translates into CASCPLANFTDTQYF.

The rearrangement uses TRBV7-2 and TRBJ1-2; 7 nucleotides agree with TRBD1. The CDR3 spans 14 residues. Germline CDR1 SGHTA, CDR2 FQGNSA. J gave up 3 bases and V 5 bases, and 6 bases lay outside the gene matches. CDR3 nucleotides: TGTGCCAGCAGCGACGGGACAGCCGACTATGGCTACACCTTC. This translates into CASSDGTADYGYTF. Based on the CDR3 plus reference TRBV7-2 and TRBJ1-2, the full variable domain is GAGVSQSPSNKVTEKGKDVELRCDPISGHTALYWYRQSLGQGLEFLIYFQGNSAPDKSGLPSDRFSAERTGGSVSTLTIQRTQQEDSAVYLCASSDGTADYGYTFGSGTRLTVV.

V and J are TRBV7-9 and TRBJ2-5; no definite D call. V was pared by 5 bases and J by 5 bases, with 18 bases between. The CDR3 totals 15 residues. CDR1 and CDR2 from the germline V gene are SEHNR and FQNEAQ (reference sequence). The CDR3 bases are TGTGCCAGCAGCCCCGACCCGACATGGTTGGAGACCCAGTACTTC. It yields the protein CASSPDPTWLETQYF.

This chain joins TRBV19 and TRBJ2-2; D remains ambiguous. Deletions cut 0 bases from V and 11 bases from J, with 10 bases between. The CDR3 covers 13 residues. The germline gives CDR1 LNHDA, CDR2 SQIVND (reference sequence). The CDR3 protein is CASSIDTSVELFF. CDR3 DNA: TGTGCCAGTAGTATAGATACCAGTGTAGAGCTGTTTTTT.

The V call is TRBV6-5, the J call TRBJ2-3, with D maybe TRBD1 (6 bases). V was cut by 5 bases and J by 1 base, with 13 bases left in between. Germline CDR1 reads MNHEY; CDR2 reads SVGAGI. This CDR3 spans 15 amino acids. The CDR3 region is CASSTPTGGTDTQYF. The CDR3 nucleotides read TGTGCCAGCAGTACCCCGACAGGAGGCACAGATACGCAGTATTTT.

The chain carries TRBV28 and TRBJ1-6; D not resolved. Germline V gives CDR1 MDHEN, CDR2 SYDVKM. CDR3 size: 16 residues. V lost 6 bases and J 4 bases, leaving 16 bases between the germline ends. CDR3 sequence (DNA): TGTGCCAGCAGGATTGACAAAGGTCTTTATAATTCACCCCTCCACTTT. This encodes CASRIDKGLYNSPLHF.

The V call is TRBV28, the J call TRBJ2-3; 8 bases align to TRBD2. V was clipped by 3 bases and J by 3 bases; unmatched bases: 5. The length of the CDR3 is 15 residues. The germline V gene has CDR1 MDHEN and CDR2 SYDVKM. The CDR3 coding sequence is TGTGCCAGCAGTTTTCACGGGGGGGCGACAGATACGCAGTATTTT. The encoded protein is CASSFHGGATDTQYF.

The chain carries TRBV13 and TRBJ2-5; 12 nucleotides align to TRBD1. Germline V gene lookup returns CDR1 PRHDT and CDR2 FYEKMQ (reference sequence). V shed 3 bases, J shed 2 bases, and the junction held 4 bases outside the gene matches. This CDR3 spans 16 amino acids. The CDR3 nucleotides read TGTGCCAGCAGCTTTGGGGACAGGGGGCGGCAAGAGACCCAGTACTTC. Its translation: CASSFGDRGRQETQYF.

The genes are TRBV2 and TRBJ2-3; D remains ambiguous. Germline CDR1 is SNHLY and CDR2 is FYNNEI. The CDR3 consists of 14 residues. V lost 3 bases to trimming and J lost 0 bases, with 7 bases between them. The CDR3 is CASSESFSTDTQYF. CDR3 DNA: TGTGCCAGCAGTGAGAGCTTTAGCACAGATACGCAGTATTTT.

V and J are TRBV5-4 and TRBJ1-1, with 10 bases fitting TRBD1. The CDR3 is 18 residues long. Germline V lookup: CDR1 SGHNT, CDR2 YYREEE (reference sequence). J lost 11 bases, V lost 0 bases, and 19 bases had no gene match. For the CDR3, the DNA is TGTGCCAGCAGCTTGGGTACCCCGGGACAGGGGAGTTCGATTGGCGCTTTCTTT. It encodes CASSLGTPGQGSSIGAFF.

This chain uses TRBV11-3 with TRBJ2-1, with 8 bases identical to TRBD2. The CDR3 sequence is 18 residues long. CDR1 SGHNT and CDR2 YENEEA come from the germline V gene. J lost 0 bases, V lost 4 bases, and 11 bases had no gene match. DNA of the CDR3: TGTGCCAGCAGCTCGGACCGTGGACTAGCTAGCTCCTACAATGAGCAGTTCTTC. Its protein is CASSSDRGLASSYNEQFF. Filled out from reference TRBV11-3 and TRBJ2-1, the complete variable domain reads EAGVVQSPRYKIIEKKQPVAFWCNPISGHNTLYWYLQNLGQGPELLIRYENEEAVDDSQLPKDRFSAERLKGVDSTLKIQPAELGDSAVYLCASSSDRGLASSYNEQFFGPGTRLTVL.

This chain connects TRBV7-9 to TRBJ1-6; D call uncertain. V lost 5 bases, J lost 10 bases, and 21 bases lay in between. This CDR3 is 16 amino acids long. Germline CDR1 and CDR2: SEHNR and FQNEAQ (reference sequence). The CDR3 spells CASSPPGSPVGSPLHF. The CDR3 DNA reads TGTGCCAGCAGCCCACCGGGAAGCCCGGTAGGCTCACCCCTCCACTTT.

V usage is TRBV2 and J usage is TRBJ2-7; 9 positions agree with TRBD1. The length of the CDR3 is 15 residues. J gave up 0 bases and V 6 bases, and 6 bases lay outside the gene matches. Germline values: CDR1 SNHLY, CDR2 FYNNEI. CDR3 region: CASRPGTGSSYEQYF. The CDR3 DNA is TGTGCCAGCAGACCCGGGACAGGGAGCTCCTACGAGCAGTACTTC.

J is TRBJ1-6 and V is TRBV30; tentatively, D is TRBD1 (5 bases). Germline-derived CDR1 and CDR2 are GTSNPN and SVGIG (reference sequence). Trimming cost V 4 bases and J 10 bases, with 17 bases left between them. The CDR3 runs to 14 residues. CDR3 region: CAWTSRAGGSPLHF. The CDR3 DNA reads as TGTGCCTGGACCAGTAGGGCCGGGGGGTCACCCCTCCACTTT.

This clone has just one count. The CDR3 DNA is TGTGCCAGCAGCGTGGGGACTAGGGGCCAAGAGACCCAGTACTTC. This sequence encodes CASSVGTRGQETQYF. The chain combines TRBV9 with TRBJ2-5; 8 bases match TRBD2. This CDR3 has 15 residues. CDR1 is SGDLS and CDR2 is YYNGEE in the germline V gene. V dropped 2 bases and J dropped 1; count of bases not matched to a gene: 4. The full variable domain, rest sourced from reference TRBV9 and TRBJ2-5, is DSGVTQTPKHLITATGQRVTLRCSPRSGDLSVYWYQQSLDQGLQFLIQYYNGEERAKGNILERFSAQQFPDLHSELNLSSLELGDSALYFCASSVGTRGQETQYFGPGTRLLVL.

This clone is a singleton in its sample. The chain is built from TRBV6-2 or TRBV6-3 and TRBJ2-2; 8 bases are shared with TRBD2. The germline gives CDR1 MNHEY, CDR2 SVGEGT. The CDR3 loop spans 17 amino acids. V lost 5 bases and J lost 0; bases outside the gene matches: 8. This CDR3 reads CASSGLAGPTNTGELFF. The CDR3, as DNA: TGTGCCAGCAGTGGGCTAGCGGGCCCTACGAACACCGGGGAGCTGTTTTTT.

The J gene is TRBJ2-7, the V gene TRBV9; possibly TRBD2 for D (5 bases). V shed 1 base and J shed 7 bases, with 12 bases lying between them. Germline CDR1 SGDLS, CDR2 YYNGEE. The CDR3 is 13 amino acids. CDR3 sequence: CASSVLPGMEQYF. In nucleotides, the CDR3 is TGTGCCAGCAGCGTACTTCCGGGAATGGAGCAGTACTTC.

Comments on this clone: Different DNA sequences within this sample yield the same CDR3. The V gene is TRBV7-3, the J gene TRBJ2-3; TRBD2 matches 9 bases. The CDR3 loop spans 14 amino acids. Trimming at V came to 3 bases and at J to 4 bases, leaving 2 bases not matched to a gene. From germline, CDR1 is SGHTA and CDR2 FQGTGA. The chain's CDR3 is CASSLAGGSDTQYF. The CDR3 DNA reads TGTGCCAGCAGCTTGGCGGGGGGGTCAGATACGCAGTATTTT.